These 14 T cell receptor beta chains came from one sample sequenced in a study of tumor-infiltrating lymphocytes in glioblastoma multiforme (dated by TCRdb to 2016 to 2017). The run used an Illumina HiSeq 2500. A modified ARM-PCR protocol with multiple V-beta primers and a C-beta primer was used to build TCRB libraries from RNA via three nested multiplex PCR rounds. TCRdb reprocessing: public reads trimmed at Q25 with fastp, clones called with MiXCR, in-frame beta chains kept. Duplicate CDR3 protein sequences are folded into a single record with the most common DNA and genes. Here the sample has 25,000 to 35,000 distinct CDR3 sequences; around 60% occur a single time. Around a third of the sample is held by the ten biggest clonotypes. Sequencing was performed on brain tumor tissue. The receptors here all came from a male donor with glioblastoma.

The chain couples TRBV29-1 to TRBJ2-4, with TRBD1 identical over 8 bases. Germline trimming cut 6 bases from V and 5 bases from J; bases unmatched to any gene: 6. The germline V gene encodes CDR1 SQVTM and CDR2 ANQGSEA. The CDR3 has 13 residues. CDR3 amino acids: CSVTGAGENIQYF. CDR3 coding DNA: TGCAGCGTGACAGGGGCCGGGGAAAACATTCAGTACTTC.

This clonotype was found many times. V and J are TRBV20-1 and TRBJ2-7, with 9 nucleotides matching TRBD2. The germline V gene has CDR1 DFQATT and CDR2 SNEGSKA (reference sequence). The CDR3 extends over 15 amino acids. Trimming cost V 1 base and J 3 bases; bases outside gene matches: 7. The CDR3 is CSARGSSGRIYEQYF. In DNA, the CDR3 is TGCAGTGCTAGAGGTAGTAGCGGGAGAATCTACGAGCAGTACTTC.

This sequence joins TRBV6-5 and TRBJ1-5, with D maybe TRBD1 (6 bases). Trimming stripped 9 bases from V and 4 bases from J, with 13 bases between. Germline V gives CDR1 MNHEY, CDR2 SVGAGI. This CDR3 spans 13 amino acids. CDR3 in amino acids: CARGAGGNQPQHF. CDR3 DNA: TGTGCCAGGGGGGCGGGGGGGAATCAGCCCCAGCATTTT.

The chain recombines TRBV20-1 with TRBJ2-3; D is undetermined. The V gene's germline CDR1 is DFQATT and CDR2 SNEGSKA (reference sequence). The CDR3 consists of 13 residues. The germline V and J ends were trimmed by 0 bases and 12 bases, with 16 bases remaining between them. In nucleotides, the CDR3 is TGCAGTGCTAGAGATCCGGGTACGGATATCCAGTATTTT. Translating it yields CSARDPGTDIQYF.

As regards this clonotype: One end of the junction does not line up with germline, which may come from a read error. CDR3 residues: CVSSVPSASTDTQYF. DNA for the CDR3: TGTGTCAGCAGCGTACCTAGCGCCAGCACAGATACGCAGTATTTT. The rearrangement joins TRBV7-9 to TRBJ2-3; tentative D call: TRBD2 (6 bases). In germline, CDR1 is SEHNR, CDR2 FQNEAQ (reference sequence). This CDR3 has 15 residues.

V usage is TRBV20-1 and J usage is TRBJ2-1, with 10 bases identical to TRBD2. The CDR3 length is 16 residues. Germline CDR1 is DFQATT and CDR2 is SNEGSKA (reference sequence). The J segment lost 11 bases and the V segment lost 3 bases, leaving 16 bases of the junction unmatched. CDR3 protein: CSASRSELAGMNKQFF. CDR3 nucleotide sequence: TGCAGTGCTAGTCGATCGGAACTAGCGGGAATGAATAAGCAGTTCTTC.

A note on this clonotype: A junction boundary mismatches the germline segment, possibly from a read error. This sequence joins TRBV29-1 and TRBJ2-7, with D possibly being TRBD2 (5 bases). The germline CDR1 and CDR2 sequences are SQVTM and ANQGSEA. The CDR3 spans 12 residues. The CDR3 sequence: CSVVDYSYERYF. The CDR3, as DNA: TGCAGTGTGGTAGACTACTCCTACGAGCGGTACTTC.

The chain recombines TRBV20-1 with TRBJ2-5; D gene uncertain. CDR3 length: 12 residues. Trimming shortened V by 6 bases and J by 4 bases, and 12 bases separated the two germline ends. In germline, CDR1 is DFQATT, CDR2 SNEGSKA (reference sequence). CDR3 protein: CSAQDLGETQYF. The CDR3 coding sequence is TGCAGTGCCCAGGACCTCGGAGAGACCCAGTACTTC.

In its sample, this clonotype is medium-sized. The chain is built from TRBV11-2 and TRBJ1-2; 7 positions match TRBD1. With 3 bases clipped from V and 6 bases from J, the junction kept 7 bases outside the gene matches. Germline V gives CDR1 SGHAT, CDR2 FQNNGV. The CDR3 spans 14 residues. The CDR3 DNA is TGTGCCAGCAGCTTTATGACAGGGATCGATGGCTACACCTTC. Translation: CASSFMTGIDGYTF.

V gene TRBV5-4 combines with J gene TRBJ2-7, with 8 nucleotides matching TRBD1. The V segment lost 5 bases and the J segment 2 bases; nucleotides outside the gene matches: 9. Per the germline V gene, CDR1 is SGHNT and CDR2 is YYREEE (reference sequence). The CDR3 runs to 15 residues. The CDR3 DNA reads TGTGCCAGCAGATGGGGACAGGATGTGCCCTACGAGCAGTACTTC. Translating gives CASRWGQDVPYEQYF.

This clonotype appeared many times. The rearrangement joins TRBV10-3 to TRBJ2-2; 11 bases are shared with TRBD2. J lost 1 base, V lost 6 bases, and 10 bases had no gene match. Germline values: CDR1 ENHRY, CDR2 SYGVKD. This CDR3 has 18 residues. DNA of the CDR3: TGTGCCATCAGGACCGGGACTAGCGGAGCCCTGAACACCGGGGAGCTGTTTTTT. Translated: CAIRTGTSGALNTGELFF.

Note on this clonotype: The CDR3 ends on some other residue instead of the conserved phenylalanine or tryptophan, so this is likely a read error. This chain joins TRBV30 and TRBJ2-2, with D perhaps matching TRBD2 (6 bases). Between the trimmed V and J ends, which lost 8 bases and 7 bases, there was a span of 17 bases. This CDR3 is 13 amino acids long. Germline V gene data show CDR1 as GTSNPN and CDR2 as SVGIG (reference sequence). The CDR3 bases are TGTGCCACGAAACGGAGGGCGGGCGGGGAGCTGTTTTAT. It translates to CATKRRAGGELFY.

V usage is TRBV5-4 and J usage is TRBJ2-1; a weak D match, TRBD1 (8 bases). The CDR3 runs 14 residues. The germline V and J ends were trimmed by 4 bases and 6 bases, with 14 bases remaining between them. Germline-derived CDR1 and CDR2 are SGHNT and YYREEE (reference sequence). The CDR3 reads CASSLQGGSNEQFF. CDR3 bases: TGTGCCAGCAGCCTACAGGGGGGGAGCAATGAGCAGTTCTTC.

The DNA of the CDR3 is TGTGCCAGCAGTTTAAGGGCTATTGGGGCCAACATCCCGACTTTC. Protein: CASSLRAIGANIPTF. V and J are TRBV12-3 or TRBV12-4 and TRBJ2-6; possibly TRBD1 for D (5 bases). V lost 2 bases to trimming and J lost 18 bases, with 23 bases between them. The CDR3 length is 15 residues.